This TCR beta chain was recovered during a study of cytomegalovirus exposure and HLA in healthy donors. Overall study results and limits: Several top significant clusters appeared, in a later analysis, to be linked to common viral pathogens. The authors considered a cluster of highly shared sequence variants likely to be a sequencing artifact. The sole available immune exposure information was CMV serostatus.

PCR employed 60 Vbeta and 13 Jbeta primers. Measured with immunoSEQ multiplex PCR; TCRdb has only the in-frame clones, and not every one. The listing records some 44,000 clones. Concerning this clone itself: Its target is unknown.

Sequencing was done on a sample of PBMCs. The clonotype comes from a woman aged 25 to 45 in good health and CMV-seronegative.

The CDR3 sequence: CASDGPAPEQFF. The CDR3 region has the DNA TGTGCCAGCGATGGGCCGGCCCCTGAGCAGTTCTTC. V usage is TRBV19 and J usage is TRBJ2-1; no clear D gene. The V gene's germline CDR1 is LNHDA and CDR2 SQIVND (reference sequence). Deletions cut 9 bases from V and 9 bases from J, with 15 bases between. This CDR3 is 12 amino acids long.